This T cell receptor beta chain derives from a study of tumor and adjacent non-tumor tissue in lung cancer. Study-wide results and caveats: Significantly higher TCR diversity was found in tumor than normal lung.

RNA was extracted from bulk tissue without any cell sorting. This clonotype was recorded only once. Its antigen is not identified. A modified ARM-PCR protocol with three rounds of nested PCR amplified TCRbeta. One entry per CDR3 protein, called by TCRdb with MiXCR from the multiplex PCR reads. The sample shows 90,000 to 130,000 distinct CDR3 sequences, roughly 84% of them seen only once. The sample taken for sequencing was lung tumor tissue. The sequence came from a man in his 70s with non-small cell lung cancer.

The DNA of the CDR3 is TGTGCCTGGAATACAGGCGGACCTTATAGTAATCAGCCCCAGCATTTT. As protein: CAWNTGGPYSNQPQHF. The rearrangement uses TRBV30 and TRBJ1-5; D may be TRBD1 (5 bases). V was cut by 4 bases and J by 4 bases, with 20 bases left in between. Looked up from germline, CDR1 is GTSNPN and CDR2 is SVGIG (reference sequence). CDR3 length: 16 amino acids. Supplemented by reference TRBV30 and TRBJ1-5, the full variable domain reads SQTIHQWPATLVQPVGSPLSLECTVEGTSNPNLYWYRQAAGRGLQLLFYSVGIGQISSEVPQNLSASRPQDRQFILSSKKLLLSDSGFYLCAWNTGGPYSNQPQHFGDGTRLSIL.